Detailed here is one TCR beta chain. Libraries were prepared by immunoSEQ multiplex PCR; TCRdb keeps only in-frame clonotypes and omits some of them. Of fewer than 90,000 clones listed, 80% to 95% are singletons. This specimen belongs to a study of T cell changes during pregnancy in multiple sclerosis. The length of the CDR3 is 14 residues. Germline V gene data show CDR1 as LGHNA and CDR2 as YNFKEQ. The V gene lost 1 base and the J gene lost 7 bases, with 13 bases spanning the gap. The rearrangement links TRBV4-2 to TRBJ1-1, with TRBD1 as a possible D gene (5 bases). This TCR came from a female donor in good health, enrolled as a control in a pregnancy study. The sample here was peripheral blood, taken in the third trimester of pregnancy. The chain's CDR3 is CASSQVGASGEAFF. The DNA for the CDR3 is TGTGCCAGCAGCCAAGTAGGGGCTTCGGGTGAAGCTTTCTTT.